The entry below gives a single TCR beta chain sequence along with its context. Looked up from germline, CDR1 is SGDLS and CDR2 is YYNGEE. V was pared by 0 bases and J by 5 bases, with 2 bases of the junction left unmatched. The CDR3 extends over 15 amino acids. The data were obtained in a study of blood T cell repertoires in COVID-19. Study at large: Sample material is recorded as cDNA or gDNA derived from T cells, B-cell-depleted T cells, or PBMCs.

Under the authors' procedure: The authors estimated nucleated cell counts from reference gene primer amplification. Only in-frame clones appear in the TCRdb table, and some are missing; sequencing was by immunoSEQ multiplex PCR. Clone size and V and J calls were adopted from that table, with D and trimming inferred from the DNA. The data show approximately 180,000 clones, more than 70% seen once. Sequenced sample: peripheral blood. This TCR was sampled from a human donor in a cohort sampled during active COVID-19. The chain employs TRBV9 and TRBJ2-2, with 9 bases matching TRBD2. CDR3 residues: CASSVGSGRTGELFF. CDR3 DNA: TGTGCCAGCAGCGTAGGGAGCGGGAGGACCGGGGAGCTGTTTTTT.